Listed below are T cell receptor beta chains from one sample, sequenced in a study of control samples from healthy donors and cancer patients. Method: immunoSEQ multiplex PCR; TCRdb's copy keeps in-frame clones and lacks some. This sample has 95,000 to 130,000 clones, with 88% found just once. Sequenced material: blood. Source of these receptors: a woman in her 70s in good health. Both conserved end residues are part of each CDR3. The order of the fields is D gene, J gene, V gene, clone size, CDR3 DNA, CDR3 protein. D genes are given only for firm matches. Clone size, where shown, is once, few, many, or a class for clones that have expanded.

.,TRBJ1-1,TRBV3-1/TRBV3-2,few,TGTGCCAGCAGCCAACCCCAAGCTTTCTTT,CASSQPQAFF
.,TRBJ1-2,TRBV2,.,TGTGCCAGCTCCCTGGGGGGGCGGGACTATGGCTACACCTTC,CASSLGGRDYGYTF
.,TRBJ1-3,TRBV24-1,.,TGTGCCACCAGTGATGGGGTAAGCTCTGGAAACACCATATATTTT,CATSDGVSSGNTIYF
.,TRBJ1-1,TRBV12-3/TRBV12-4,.,TGTGCCAGCAGTTTAATGGCTAGTGAAGCTTTCTTT,CASSLMASEAFF
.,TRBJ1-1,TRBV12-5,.,TGTGCTAGTGGTTTGGGTGTGCCGATGAACACTGAAGCTTTCTTT,CASGLGVPMNTEAFF
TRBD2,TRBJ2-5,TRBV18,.,TGTGCCAGCTCACCTTCGGGGGGACAAGAGACCCAGTACTTC,CASSPSGGQETQYF
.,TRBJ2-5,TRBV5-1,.,TGCGCCAGCAGCTTGGCGGGGGGCGCCCACCAAGAGACCCAGTACTTC,CASSLAGGAHQETQYF
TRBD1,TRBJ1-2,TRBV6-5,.,TGTGCCAGCAGTCCAACAGGGGGAGCACGTGGCTACACCTTC,CASSPTGGARGYTF
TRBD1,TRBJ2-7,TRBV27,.,TGTGCCAGCCGGACAGGGGGCCTTTCCTACGAGCAGTACTTC,CASRTGGLSYEQYF
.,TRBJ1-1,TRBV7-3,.,TGTGCCAGCAGCCGAACGGGGATCGGTGAAGCTTTCTTT,CASSRTGIGEAFF
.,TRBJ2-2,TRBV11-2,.,TGTGCCAGCAGCTTAGTACTCACCGGGGAGCTGTTTTTT,CASSLVLTGELFF
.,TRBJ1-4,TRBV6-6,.,TGTGCCAGCAGGGATGAAAAACTGTTTTTT,CASRDEKLFF
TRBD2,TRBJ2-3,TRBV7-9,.,TGTGCCAGCAGCTTTTCGGGAGGGCCAGATACGCAGTATTTT,CASSFSGGPDTQYF
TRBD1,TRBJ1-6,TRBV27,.,TGTGCCAGCAGTTTATCGGGACAGGCATATAATTCACCCCTCCACTTT,CASSLSGQAYNSPLHF
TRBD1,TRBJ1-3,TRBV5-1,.,TGCGCCAGCAGCCGACAGGGGACCCACTCTGGAAACACCATATATTTT,CASSRQGTHSGNTIYF
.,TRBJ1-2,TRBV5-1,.,TGCGCCAGCGTGGCGGAAGGTTTCGAAGGCTACACCTTC,CASVAEGFEGYTF
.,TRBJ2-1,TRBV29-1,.,TGCAGCGTTGCGAGGGGGGGATATAATGAGCAGTTCTTC,CSVARGGYNEQFF
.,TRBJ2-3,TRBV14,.,TGTGCCAGCAGCCACCCCGAATATATCACAGATACGCAGTATTTT,CASSHPEYITDTQYF
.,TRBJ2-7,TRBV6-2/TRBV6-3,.,TGTGCCAGCAGCCAGGGACACAGAACCACCTACGAGCAGTACTTC,CASSQGHRTTYEQYF
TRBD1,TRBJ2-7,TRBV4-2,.,TGTGCCAGCAGCCAAGATGGCGGGACAGGGGCGGTCGAGCAGTACTTC,CASSQDGGTGAVEQYF
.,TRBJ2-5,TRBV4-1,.,TGCGCCAGCAGCCAAGATTTCGTCTTTCAAGAGACCCAGTACTTC,CASSQDFVFQETQYF
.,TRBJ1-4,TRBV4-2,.,TGTGCCAGCAGCCCGAATGGGGGGTGGGGTGAAAAACTGTTTTTT,CASSPNGGWGEKLFF
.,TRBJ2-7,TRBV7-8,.,TGTGCCAGCAGCCCGCAAGGGGCGAGTAACGAGCAGTACTTC,CASSPQGASNEQYF
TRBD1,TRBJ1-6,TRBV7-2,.,TGTGCCAGCAGCCTGGTTGCGGCAGGGGGAAATTCACCCCTCCACTTT,CASSLVAAGGNSPLHF
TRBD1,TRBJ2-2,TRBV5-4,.,TGTGCCAGCAGCCTTCGACTGCAGGGGGTGGAGGAGCTGTTTTTT,CASSLRLQGVEELFF
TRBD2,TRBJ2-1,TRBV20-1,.,TGCAGTGCTAGTAGTGTGACGGGACTAGCGGGGAGAACGGACAATGAGCAGTTCTTC,CSASSVTGLAGRTDNEQFF
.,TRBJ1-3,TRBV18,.,TGTGCCAGCCGCGGATCCCTCTCTGGAAACACCATATATTTT,CASRGSLSGNTIYF
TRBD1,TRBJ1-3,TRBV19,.,TGTGCCAGTAGCAAACAGGGGTCCTCTGGAAACACCATATATTTT,CASSKQGSSGNTIYF
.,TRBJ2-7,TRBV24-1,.,TGTGCCACCAGTGGAAATTTTCGGGAGCAGTACTTC,CATSGNFREQYF
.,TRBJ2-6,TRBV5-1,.,TGCGCCAGCAGGTACATCGCTGGGGCCAACGTCCTGACTTTC,CASRYIAGANVLTF
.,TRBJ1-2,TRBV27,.,TGTGCCAGCACCTCTGCCGGGGGTCTTGGGGGCTACACCTTC,CASTSAGGLGGYTF
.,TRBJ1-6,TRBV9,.,TGTGCCAGCAGCGTTGGGCGGGGGCTAGAGAATTCACCCCTCCACTTT,CASSVGRGLENSPLHF
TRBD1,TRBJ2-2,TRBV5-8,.,TGTGCCAGCAGCTTGGGACAGGGGAACACCGGGGAGCTGTTTTTT,CASSLGQGNTGELFF
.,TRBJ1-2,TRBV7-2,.,TGTGCCAGCAGCCCAGACCCCGCCTGGGGCTACACCTTC,CASSPDPAWGYTF
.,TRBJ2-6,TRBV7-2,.,TGTGCCAGCAGCTTAAGGAGGGGGGCCAACGTCCTGACTTTC,CASSLRRGANVLTF
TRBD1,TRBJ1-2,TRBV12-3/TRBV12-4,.,TGTGCCAGCAGTTTAGGGACAGGCTATGGCTACACCTTC,CASSLGTGYGYTF
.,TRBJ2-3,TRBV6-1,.,TGTGCCAGCAGTGAATACGCGGGACACCTCACAGATACGCAGTATTTT,CASSEYAGHLTDTQYF